This T cell receptor beta chain was sequenced in a study of cytomegalovirus exposure and HLA in healthy donors. Comment on this clone: The antigen is unknown.

PCR was performed using 60 Vbeta and 13 Jbeta primers. Libraries were prepared by immunoSEQ multiplex PCR; TCRdb keeps only in-frame clonotypes and omits some of them. Of some 71,000 clones listed, 76% were seen once; the top ten hold around 3%. Study-wide points: Some TCR beta chains (roughly 160 of them) were listed as cytomegalovirus-associated. When analyzed later, a missense DCLRE1C variant was found to be linked to TCR beta V- and J-gene trimming.

The germline V gene encodes CDR1 LNHDA and CDR2 SQIVND (reference sequence). CDR3 size: 16 residues. V lost 5 bases, J lost 2 bases, and 19 bases lay in between. Sequencing used PBMCs. The source is a man younger than 35 in good health and CMV-seronegative. V and J are TRBV19 and TRBJ2-7, with a possible D match to TRBD2 (6 bases). CDR3 amino acids: CASSDWWRERTYEQYV. The CDR3 nucleotides read TGTGCCAGTAGTGACTGGTGGAGGGAGAGGACCTACGAGCAGTACGTC.